The 5 T cell receptor beta chains reported below all come from one sample, sequenced in a study of T cells in Graves' hyperthyroidism and ophthalmopathy. TCR beta CDR3 region amplification was performed from RNA transcripts. An initial round of RT-PCR targeting the TCR CDR3 relied on the HTBI primer set. Each CDR3 protein is one row after TCRdb ran MiXCR on the multiplex PCR reads. The sample lists around 560,000 distinct CDR3 sequences; approximately 15% were seen once. Sequencing used blood. All receptors derive from a woman aged 18-29 years with Graves' hyperthyroidism.

This clonotype has a count of ten or more. The chain is built from TRBV12-3 or TRBV12-4 and TRBJ1-2, with D possibly matching TRBD1 (5 bases). The CDR3 covers 13 residues. The V end lost 5 bases, the J end lost 4 bases, and 11 bases lay between the germline ends. CDR3: CASSAPGGYGYTF. As DNA, the CDR3 is TGTGCCAGCAGTGCTCCCGGGGGCTATGGCTACACCTTC.

This clonotype was recorded many times. V and J are TRBV6-1 and TRBJ2-3, with 11 bases aligning to TRBD2. The V gene's germline CDR1 is MNHNS and CDR2 SASEGT. Trimming took 6 bases from V and 5 from J; bases not matched to a gene: 4. CDR3 size: 14 residues. The CDR3 spells CASRIAGGVDTQYF. CDR3 in DNA: TGTGCCAGCAGGATAGCGGGAGGGGTAGATACGCAGTATTTT.

This clonotype was recorded a few times. The V call is TRBV27, the J call TRBJ2-7, with a possible D match to TRBD1 (5 bases). This CDR3 is built from 15 residues. The germline V and J ends were trimmed by 6 bases and 3 bases, with 18 bases remaining between them. Germline-derived CDR1 and CDR2 are MNHEY and SMNVEV (reference sequence). The CDR3 is CASRSGAGPGYEQYF. In DNA, the CDR3 is TGTGCCAGCAGATCTGGGGCAGGTCCTGGCTACGAGCAGTACTTC.

Only a few counts were recorded for this clonotype. J is TRBJ1-6 and V is TRBV10-3, with D hard to call. Germline V gene data show CDR1 as ENHRY and CDR2 as SYGVKD. The V end lost 0 bases, the J end lost 6 bases, and 3 bases lay between the germline ends. The CDR3 covers 13 residues. This CDR3 reads CAISESSNSPLHF. As DNA, the CDR3 is TGTGCCATCAGTGAGTCCAGTAATTCACCCCTCCACTTT.

This clonotype has more than one count but fewer than ten. This chain uses TRBV6-1 with TRBJ2-7, with 12 bases that match TRBD1. Germline V CDR1 and CDR2: MNHNS, SASEGT. CDR3 length equals 20 residues. Trimming cost V 5 bases and J 2 bases; bases outside gene matches: 19. CDR3 DNA sequence: TGTGCCAGCAGTCGGATCGCCGGGACAGGGGGCGGAATTTGGGCCTACGAGCAGTACTTC. As protein: CASSRIAGTGGGIWAYEQYF.